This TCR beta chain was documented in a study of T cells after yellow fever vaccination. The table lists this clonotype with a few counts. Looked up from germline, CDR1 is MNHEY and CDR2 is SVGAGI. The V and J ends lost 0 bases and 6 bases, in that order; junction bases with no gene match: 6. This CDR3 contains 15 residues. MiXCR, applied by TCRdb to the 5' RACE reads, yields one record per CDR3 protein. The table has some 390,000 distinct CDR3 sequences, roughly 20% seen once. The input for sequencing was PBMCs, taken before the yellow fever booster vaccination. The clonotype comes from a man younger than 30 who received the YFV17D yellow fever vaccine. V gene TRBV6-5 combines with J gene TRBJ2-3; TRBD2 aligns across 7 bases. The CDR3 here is CASSYSMGGGDTQYF. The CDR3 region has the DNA TGTGCCAGCAGTTACTCGATGGGGGGGGGTGATACGCAGTATTTT.